Listed below are T cell receptor beta chains from one sample, sequenced in a study of blood T cell repertoires in COVID-19. Method: immunoSEQ multiplex PCR; TCRdb's copy keeps in-frame clones and lacks some. This sample has more than 130,000 clones, with about nine tenths found just once. The sequenced sample consisted of peripheral blood. The receptors stem from a man aged 45-65 years with active or convalescent COVID-19. Each CDR3 is given with its conserved first and last residue. The D gene is left open where the match is weak. Clone size, where shown, is once, few, many, or a class for clones that have expanded.

d_call clone_size j_call v_call cdr3_nt cdr3_aa
TRBD1 . TRBJ2-3 TRBV28 TGTGCCAGCAGAACCAGGGGGAGCACAGATACGCAGTATTTT CASRTRGSTDTQYF
. once TRBJ2-6 TRBV9 TGTGCCAGCAGCGTAAACAGGCTTCTCTCTGGGGCCAACGTCCTGACTTTC CASSVNRLLSGANVLTF
TRBD1 . TRBJ2-7 TRBV28 TGTGCCAGCAGTTCCTCCTACAGGGGATACGAGCAGTACTTC CASSSSYRGYEQYF
TRBD1 . TRBJ1-2 TRBV28 TGTGCCAGCAGCCCGCCTCGACAGGGGGGGTATGGCTACACCTTC CASSPPRQGGYGYTF
. . TRBJ1-5 TRBV20-1 TGCAGTGCTAGTTCCCGGGGGGGGATGAATCCCCAGCATTTT CSASSRGGMNPQHF
TRBD1 . TRBJ2-4 TRBV5-1 TGCGCCAGCAGCCCCCGACAGGGCTTTAACATTCAGTACTTC CASSPRQGFNIQYF
TRBD1 . TRBJ1-3 TRBV6-5 TGTGCCAGCAGTTCAGGGGGGAACGGAAACACCATATATTTT CASSSGGNGNTIYF
TRBD1 . TRBJ2-3 TRBV24-1 TGTGCCACCAGTGATTATCGCAGGGGGATCACAGATACGCAGTATTTT CATSDYRRGITDTQYF
TRBD2 . TRBJ2-7 TRBV29-1 TGCAGCGCCATTAGCGGGAGGGCCTTCGACGAGCAGTACTTC CSAISGRAFDEQYF
. . TRBJ1-3 TRBV5-1 TGCGCCAGCAGCTTGGCGGTTTCTGGAAACACCATATATTTT CASSLAVSGNTIYF
TRBD1 . TRBJ2-7 TRBV10-1 TGCGCCAGCAGTCCCATTGACAGGGTCGGCGAGCAGTACTTC CASSPIDRVGEQYF
. . TRBJ2-2 TRBV4-1 TGCGCCAGCAGCCAAGAGAGCCCCCACACCGGGGAGCTGTTTTTT CASSQESPHTGELFF
TRBD1 . TRBJ1-1 TRBV19 TGTGCCAGTAGTACCGGACAGGGGATTCCCCGCACTGAAGCTTTCTTT CASSTGQGIPRTEAFF
TRBD2 . TRBJ2-7 TRBV6-5 TGTGCCAGCAGACCCCTGGGACTAGACCCTTACGAGCAGTACTTC CASRPLGLDPYEQYF
. . TRBJ1-2 TRBV2 TGTGCCAGCAGACAGGGCCATGGCTACACCTTC CASRQGHGYTF
. . TRBJ2-6 TRBV18 TGTGCCAGCTCACCACCGGGGGCCCAGGGTGGGGCCAACGTCCTGACTTTC CASSPPGAQGGANVLTF
. . TRBJ1-1 TRBV5-1 TGCGCCAGCAGCTACAGGACCCGAGGTGAAGCTTTCTTT CASSYRTRGEAFF
TRBD2 . TRBJ2-1 TRBV19 TGTGCCAGTAGTCAGGGACTAGCGGGAGGGCGGGGTGAGCAGTTCTTC CASSQGLAGGRGEQFF
. . TRBJ2-2 TRBV28 TGTGCCAGCACCGAGACAGTGAACACCGGGGAGCTGTTTTTT CASTETVNTGELFF
. . TRBJ2-2 TRBV9 TGTGCCAGCAGCGTAGGGACTCGAGCGTACACCGGGGAGCTGTTTTTT CASSVGTRAYTGELFF
. . TRBJ2-7 TRBV15 TGTGCCACCAGCAGAGATAGGAGCGAGCAGTACTTC CATSRDRSEQYF
TRBD2 . TRBJ2-7 TRBV7-2 TGTGCCAGCAGCCCGGGACTAGCGTCCTACGAGCAGTACTTC CASSPGLASYEQYF
TRBD1 few TRBJ2-7 TRBV28 TGTGCCAGCAGAAGGGACAGGTCATACGAGCAGTACTTC CASRRDRSYEQYF
. . TRBJ2-1 TRBV7-3 TGTGCCAGCAGATTCGAAGGGAGTGAGCAGTTCTTC CASRFEGSEQFF
. . TRBJ2-7 TRBV29-1 TGCAGCGTTCGCAGGGGCCTAGGTGACGAGCAGTACTTC CSVRRGLGDEQYF
. . TRBJ2-7 TRBV6-2/TRBV6-3 TGTGCCAGCAGTTACCCTGCTAAGGAGCAGTACTTC CASSYPAKEQYF
. . TRBJ2-7 TRBV19 TGTGCCAGTAGTATCCAGGGAAAAGGGGCCTACGAGCAGTACTTC CASSIQGKGAYEQYF
TRBD1 . TRBJ1-5 TRBV27 TGTGCCAGCAGGTCATCCGGGACAGGGGGCAGTAATCAGCCCCAGCATTTT CASRSSGTGGSNQPQHF
TRBD2 . TRBJ2-1 TRBV7-9 TGTGCCAGCAGCCGCCTAGCGGGAACCTACAATGAGCAGTTCTTC CASSRLAGTYNEQFF
TRBD1 . TRBJ1-1 TRBV6-6 TGTGCCAGCAGATCCTTGGGACAGGGGAACACTGAAGCTTTCTTT CASRSLGQGNTEAFF
. . TRBJ2-1 TRBV10-1 TGCGCCAGTTCATGGTCAGGGGAGGGCAATGAGCAGTTCTTC CASSWSGEGNEQFF
. once TRBJ2-3 TRBV7-2 TGTGCCAGCAGCTTATCGGTCACAGATACGCAGTATTTT CASSLSVTDTQYF
TRBD2 . TRBJ2-5 TRBV9 TGTGCCAGCAGCGTAGGTTCCTCGGGAGGGTTCGGCCAAGAGACCCAGTACTTC CASSVGSSGGFGQETQYF
. . TRBJ2-3 TRBV10-1 TGCGCCAGCAGTGATGCGGGAACCACAGATACGCAGTATTTT CASSDAGTTDTQYF
TRBD2 . TRBJ2-3 TRBV11-1 TGTGCCAGCAGCCCTGGACTAGCGACAGATACGCAGTATTTT CASSPGLATDTQYF
. . TRBJ1-5 TRBV27 TGTGCCAGCAGTTTAGTTCCGGGCAATCAGCCCCAGCATTTT CASSLVPGNQPQHF
TRBD2 . TRBJ2-7 TRBV5-1 TGCGCCAGCAGCTTGGGGGTAGCGGGAGGGTCCTCCTACGAGCAGTACTTC CASSLGVAGGSSYEQYF
. . TRBJ2-5 TRBV3-1/TRBV3-2 TGTGCCAGCAGCCTTCTAGGCGAGACCCAGTACTTC CASSLLGETQYF
TRBD1 once TRBJ2-7 TRBV7-2 TGTGCCAGCAGACCGGGACAGGGGGTTTACGAGCAGTACTTC CASRPGQGVYEQYF
TRBD1 . TRBJ1-5 TRBV4-1 TGCGCCAGCAGCCGAACAGGACAGGGACCATATAGCAATCAGCCCCAGCATTTT CASSRTGQGPYSNQPQHF
. . TRBJ2-7 TRBV5-1 TGCGCCAGCAGCTTGCTTCTGATCAGCGAGCAGTACTTC CASSLLLISEQYF
TRBD1 . TRBJ2-2 TRBV5-1 TGCGCCAGCAGCCCGACGGACAGGGCCACCGGGGAGCTGTTTTTT CASSPTDRATGELFF
. few TRBJ2-1 TRBV27 TGTGCCAGCAGTTTACGGGGTAGCTCCTACAATGAGCAGTTCTTC CASSLRGSSYNEQFF
. . TRBJ1-6 TRBV18 TGTGCCAGCTCATTGGACAGAGGGAATGGTTCACCCCTCCACTTT CASSLDRGNGSPLHF
TRBD2 . TRBJ2-7 TRBV3-1/TRBV3-2 TGTGCCAGCAGCCAAGCTCGGGGACTAGCGTCGGAGCAGTACTTC CASSQARGLASEQYF
. . TRBJ1-2 TRBV7-8 TGTGCCAGCAGCCCCGGTCCAGGAAGGTATGGCTACACCTTC CASSPGPGRYGYTF
. . TRBJ2-3 TRBV19 TGTGCCAGTAGTGTTCCACGGGATACGCAGTATTTT CASSVPRDTQYF
. . TRBJ1-4 TRBV28 TGTGCCAGCAGTTTCTGGGGGGGAGATGAAAAACTGTTTTTT CASSFWGGDEKLFF
TRBD1 . TRBJ1-2 TRBV19 TGTGCCAGTACCAACGGACAGGGGAACTATGGCTACACCTTC CASTNGQGNYGYTF
TRBD1 . TRBJ1-1 TRBV6-5 TGTGCCAGCAGGAGGACAGGTTGGCCTGAAGCTTTCTTT CASRRTGWPEAFF
TRBD2 . TRBJ2-1 TRBV10-2 TGCGCCAGCAGTGACTACGTGGGACTAGCGTCATACAATGAGCAGTTCTTC CASSDYVGLASYNEQFF
TRBD2 few TRBJ2-2 TRBV11-2 TGTGCCAGCGGCGGACTAGCGGGAGGTACCGGGGAGCTGTTTTTT CASGGLAGGTGELFF
TRBD2 . TRBJ2-1 TRBV7-6 TGTGCCAGCAGCTTACAGCGGGACTCCTACAATGAGCAGTTCTTC CASSLQRDSYNEQFF
. once TRBJ2-3 TRBV19 TGTGCCAGTAGTTCGACATCCTCCCTCGTAGATACGCAGTATTTT CASSSTSSLVDTQYF
. . TRBJ1-5 TRBV7-2 TGTGCCAGCAGCTTAGAGGGAGGCAGGGAATATAGCAATCAGCCCCAGCATTTT CASSLEGGREYSNQPQHF
. . TRBJ1-1 TRBV4-2 TGTGCCAGCAGCCAAGACCGGGGTGGGACTGAAGCTTTCTTT CASSQDRGGTEAFF
. . TRBJ2-7 TRBV12-3/TRBV12-4 TGTGCCAGCAGCCTGAGGGAGGACTACGAGCAGTACTTC CASSLREDYEQYF